This passage covers 7 T cell receptor beta chains from one sample sequenced in a study of T cell responses to AZD1222 COVID-19 vaccine. The method was immunoSEQ multiplex PCR; TCRdb's version includes in-frame clones alone and lacks a portion of them. The sample consists of roughly 36,000 clones, around 90% of them appearing once. Specimen: peripheral blood, collected on day 0 of AZD1222 vaccination. These TCRs come from an adult in good health.

V and J are TRBV6-2 or TRBV6-3 and TRBJ1-6; no reliable D call. The germline V and J ends were trimmed by 4 bases and 7 bases, with 11 bases remaining between them. There are 14 residues in the CDR3. CDR1 and CDR2 from the germline V gene are MNHEY and SVGEGT. CDR3 sequence (DNA): TGTGCCAGCAGTTTTCCCGGAAAGAATTCACCCCTCCACTTT. Translating gives CASSFPGKNSPLHF.

J is TRBJ2-7 and V is TRBV7-2; TRBD1 matches at 7 bases. Trimming took 5 bases from V and 0 from J; bases not matched to a gene: 4. Germline CDR1 SGHTA, CDR2 FQGNSA. The CDR3 loop spans 14 amino acids. The CDR3 nucleotides are TGTGCCAGCAGCACCCGGGACAGCTCCTACGAGCAGTACTTC. Amino acid sequence: CASSTRDSSYEQYF.

This chain joins TRBV5-8 and TRBJ2-7; either TRBD1 or TRBD2 may fit D (5 bases each). The germline V gene has CDR1 SGHTS and CDR2 YDEGEE. V was cut by 0 bases and J by 1 base, with 11 bases left in between. CDR3 length: 15 amino acids. In DNA form, the CDR3 reads TGTGCCAGCAGCTTGGGACTAAGACAGTCCTACGAGCAGTACTTC. It is translated as CASSLGLRQSYEQYF.

This chain uses TRBV3-1 (or the pseudogene TRBV3-2) with TRBJ1-2; no definite D call. The CDR3 covers 12 residues. Trimming stripped 1 base from V and 7 bases from J, with 7 bases between. CDR1 and CDR2 from the germline V gene are LGHDT and YNNKEL (reference sequence). The CDR3 DNA is TGTGCCAGCAGCCAAGTTAAGCGTGGCTACACCTTC. Translated, it gives CASSQVKRGYTF.

This clone has more than one count but fewer than ten. This rearrangement joins TRBV7-8 to TRBJ2-5, with 7 bases fitting TRBD2. The trim removed 2 bases at V and 2 bases at J, leaving 11 bases unmatched. From germline, CDR1 is SGHVS and CDR2 FQNEAQ. This CDR3 has 17 amino acids. DNA for the CDR3: TGTGCCAGCAGCTTAAGAAGGGCGGGGGTGCGACAAGAGACCCAGTACTTC. Translating it yields CASSLRRAGVRQETQYF.

The V and J genes are TRBV12-3 or TRBV12-4 and TRBJ2-7; D ambiguous. The CDR3 spans 12 residues. V was shortened by 0 bases and J by 9 bases, with 9 bases between the two germline ends. For the CDR3, the DNA is TGTGCCAGCAGTTTAGCTTTGATGGGGCAGTACTTC. Translated, it gives CASSLALMGQYF.

V gene TRBV5-1 combines with J gene TRBJ1-5; no definite D call. CDR3 length: 14 residues. Trimming took 0 bases from V and 1 from J, leaving 5 bases between them. Germline values: CDR1 SGHRS, CDR2 YFSETQ. The CDR3 sequence: CASSLVPSNQPQHF. The CDR3 nucleotides read TGCGCCAGCAGCTTGGTCCCAAGCAATCAGCCCCAGCATTTT.